What follows are 28 T cell receptor beta chains derived from one specimen sequenced in a study of blood T cell repertoires in COVID-19. Clones were sequenced by immunoSEQ multiplex PCR, and TCRdb holds only the in-frame ones, with some missing. The data contain 250,000 to 300,000 clones, around 87% of them seen just once; the ten biggest clones take up 3.6%. The sample taken for sequencing was peripheral blood. The origin of the receptors is a young man with active or convalescent COVID-19.

This chain uses TRBV4-1 with TRBJ2-5; 11 bases line up with TRBD2. V gave up 2 bases and J gave up 4 bases; unmatched junction bases: 18. Germline V gene data show CDR1 as MGHRA and CDR2 as YSYEKL. The CDR3 runs to 20 residues. CDR3 DNA sequence: TGCGCCAGCAGCCAACAACTAGCGGGGGTGTTCCTTGGAGGGTTAGAGACCCAGTACTTC. Translation gives CASSQQLAGVFLGGLETQYF.

The chain employs TRBV18 and TRBJ2-7; perhaps TRBD2 as D (5 bases). The V gene lost 2 bases and the J gene lost 5 bases, with 16 bases spanning the gap. This CDR3 is 15 amino acids long. Germline V CDR1 and CDR2: KGHSH, LQKENI. The CDR3 sequence is CASSPSGNFIHEQYF. In DNA, the CDR3 is TGTGCCAGCTCACCATCCGGGAACTTTATCCACGAGCAGTACTTC.

V and J are TRBV18 and TRBJ1-4; TRBD1 might be the D (6 bases). CDR1 is KGHSH and CDR2 is LQKENI in the germline V gene. The CDR3 totals 14 residues. Trimming pared 3 bases from V and 5 bases from J, leaving 10 bases between. CDR3 residues: CASSPDSLNEKLFF. The CDR3 coding sequence is TGTGCCAGCTCACCGGACAGCCTGAATGAAAAACTGTTTTTT.

Regarding this clone: The same CDR3 can be traced to other DNA sequences in this sample. The rearrangement joins TRBV27 to TRBJ1-1; D is perhaps TRBD1 (5 bases). The V end lost 3 bases, the J end lost 5 bases, and 10 bases lay between the germline ends. Germline assignment: CDR1 MNHEY and CDR2 SMNVEV (reference sequence). The CDR3 is 13 residues long. For the CDR3, the DNA is TGTGCCAGCAGTTTGGGGCAGAGAACTGAAGCTTTCTTT. It encodes CASSLGQRTEAFF.

This clone came up once. The V call is TRBV3-1 (or the pseudogene TRBV3-2), the J call TRBJ1-4; a weak D match, TRBD1 (5 bases). The V gene's germline CDR1 is LGHDT and CDR2 YNNKEL (reference sequence). V gave up 2 bases and J gave up 8 bases, with 18 bases separating them. CDR3 length equals 16 residues. CDR3 in DNA: TGTGCCAGCAGCCAATTCCTGGCGGGGCGGTACGAAAAACTGTTTTTT. Its protein is CASSQFLAGRYEKLFF.

This chain connects TRBV27 to TRBJ2-1; perhaps TRBD2 as D (5 bases). Trimming removed 5 bases from V and 6 bases from J, with 11 bases in between. Germline CDR1 MNHEY, CDR2 SMNVEV (reference sequence). There are 13 residues in the CDR3. Written as DNA, the CDR3 is TGTGCCAGCAGTGTGGACGGACTCAATGAGCAGTTCTTC. As protein: CASSVDGLNEQFF.

The table lists this clone with a count of one. The rearrangement links TRBV19 to TRBJ2-3, with D tentatively TRBD2 (6 bases). In germline, CDR1 is LNHDA, CDR2 SQIVND (reference sequence). Trimming cost V 6 bases and J 6 bases, with 19 bases left between them. This CDR3 spans 15 amino acids. The CDR3 protein is CASSSLAGSRDTQYF. CDR3 sequence (DNA): TGTGCCAGTAGCTCTCTGGCGGGGAGCCGGGATACGCAGTATTTT.

The chain recombines TRBV7-2 with TRBJ1-2; 8 nucleotides match TRBD1. After removal of 1 base from V and 6 bases from J, the junction contained 4 bases not matched to a gene. Germline assignment: CDR1 SGHTA and CDR2 FQGNSA. There are 14 residues in the CDR3. In nucleotides, the CDR3 is TGTGCCAGCAGCTTAGGGACAGGGTCGGATGGCTACACCTTC. Its protein product is CASSLGTGSDGYTF.

V gene TRBV6-2 or TRBV6-3 combines with J gene TRBJ2-5, with 10 bases identical to TRBD2. This CDR3 has 15 amino acids. Germline CDR1 MNHEY, CDR2 SVGEGT. With V trimmed by 3 bases and J by 2 bases, 3 bases remained unmatched. The CDR3 is CASSYTTSGQETQYF. The CDR3 nucleotides are TGTGCCAGCAGTTATACGACTAGCGGGCAAGAGACCCAGTACTTC.

The J gene is TRBJ2-7, the V gene TRBV7-2; no clear D. The CDR3 is made up of 13 amino acids. The germline CDR1 and CDR2 sequences are SGHTA and FQGNSA. V was clipped by 3 bases and J by 6 bases, with 12 bases between them. CDR3 loop: CASSLAEFGEQYF. The CDR3 coding sequence is TGTGCCAGCAGCTTGGCGGAATTCGGCGAGCAGTACTTC.

V gene TRBV12-5 combines with J gene TRBJ2-7; the match to TRBD1 covers 7 bases. V lost 6 bases, J lost 7 bases, and 9 bases stayed unmatched. In germline, CDR1 is LGHNT, CDR2 FRNRAP. The CDR3 is made up of 13 amino acids. The CDR3 bases are TGTGCTAGTGGGACAGGGTCTCCGCGGGAGCAGTACTTC. Amino acids: CASGTGSPREQYF.

J is TRBJ1-1 and V is TRBV7-8; D is possibly TRBD1 (6 bases). This CDR3 has 15 amino acids. Germline loops: CDR1 SGHVS, CDR2 FQNEAQ. V was pared by 5 bases and J by 4 bases, with 17 bases between. CDR3 in DNA: TGTGCCAGCAGCCCCGAGGGGGGGAGAGGCACTGAAGCTTTCTTT. It specifies CASSPEGGRGTEAFF.

The rearrangement uses TRBV4-3 and TRBJ2-7, with 7 bases that match TRBD1. There are 16 residues in the CDR3. CDR1 is LGHNA and CDR2 is YSLEER in the germline V gene. The junction had 10 bases not matched to a gene; V was cut back by 3 bases and J by 2 bases. The CDR3 is CASSQGYGTAAYEQYF. The CDR3, as DNA: TGCGCCAGCAGCCAGGGATATGGGACAGCAGCCTACGAGCAGTACTTC.

The chain couples TRBV28 to TRBJ1-1; D is unresolved. Trimming left V 5 bases short and J 5 bases short, with 12 bases between. Looked up from germline, CDR1 is MDHEN and CDR2 is SYDVKM. The CDR3 consists of 13 residues. CDR3 nucleotide sequence: TGTGCCAGCAGTAAGAGGCTTGGGACTGAAGCTTTCTTT. This encodes CASSKRLGTEAFF.

This rearrangement joins TRBV5-8 to TRBJ2-1, with TRBD2 matching 11 bases. V gave up 3 bases and J gave up 2 bases; unmatched junction bases: 4. The CDR3 has 16 amino acids. The germline gives CDR1 SGHTS, CDR2 YDEGEE. DNA of the CDR3: TGTGCCAGCAGCTATGAACTAGCGGGAGCCTACAATGAGCAGTTCTTC. Its protein product is CASSYELAGAYNEQFF.

V gene TRBV29-1 combines with J gene TRBJ1-2; TRBD1 might be the D (6 bases). V lost 7 bases to trimming and J lost 5 bases, with 11 bases between them. CDR3 length equals 11 residues. Germline lookup yields CDR1 SQVTM and CDR2 ANQGSEA. CDR3 amino acids: CSAEQGYGYTF. The DNA of the CDR3 is TGCAGCGCAGAACAGGGTTATGGCTACACCTTC.

The genes are TRBV27 and TRBJ2-1; possible D gene TRBD2, 6 bases. The CDR3 runs 15 residues. From germline, CDR1 is MNHEY and CDR2 SMNVEV (reference sequence). V lost 3 bases and J 2 bases, leaving 11 bases between the germline ends. In DNA form, the CDR3 reads TGTGCCAGCAGTTTGCCTAGCGCGACCTACAATGAGCAGTTCTTC. Protein: CASSLPSATYNEQFF.

This clone turned up a few times. The CDR3 sequence is CASSRGDNQPQHF. Here the CDR3 DNA reads TGTGCCAGCTCACGCGGCGACAATCAGCCCCAGCATTTT. V and J are TRBV18 and TRBJ1-5; D ambiguous. The CDR3 runs 13 residues. Germline loops: CDR1 KGHSH, CDR2 LQKENI. V was cut by 4 bases and J by 3 bases, with 7 bases left in between.

The chain is built from TRBV19 and TRBJ1-6, with D possibly being TRBD1 (6 bases). Germline CDR1 is LNHDA and CDR2 is SQIVND (reference sequence). The CDR3 runs to 16 residues. Trimming took 4 bases from V and 7 from J, leaving 17 bases between them. Here the CDR3 DNA reads TGTGCCAGTAGTAGCCCCGGGACAAGTGTAAATTCACCCCTCCACTTT. Protein product: CASSSPGTSVNSPLHF.

The rearrangement uses TRBV5-3 and TRBJ2-7; TRBD2 matches 10 bases. TRBV5-3 is labeled an ORF, and its function is uncertain. V gave up 4 bases and J gave up 0 bases; unmatched junction bases: 10. The CDR3 runs to 17 residues. CDR3 nucleotide sequence: TGTGCCAGAAGCACCTCGGGTACTAGCGGGAACTCCTACGAGCAGTACTTC. Translation gives CARSTSGTSGNSYEQYF.

The table lists this clone with a few counts. This chain links TRBV2 with TRBJ2-1, with 7 nucleotides matching TRBD1. CDR1 and CDR2 from the germline V gene are SNHLY and FYNNEI. The length of the CDR3 is 15 residues. J lost 6 bases, V lost 6 bases, and 11 bases had no gene match. The CDR3 reads CASSWGQTAGNEQFF. CDR3 DNA sequence: TGTGCCAGCAGCTGGGGACAGACGGCGGGCAATGAGCAGTTCTTC.

The V and J genes are TRBV5-1 and TRBJ1-1, with D unclear. The CDR3 runs 15 residues. Trimming took off 1 base at V and 1 base at J, with 11 bases between the two ends. Germline values: CDR1 SGHRS, CDR2 YFSETQ. The CDR3 sequence: CASSLFGSQNTEAFF. The CDR3 DNA is TGCGCCAGCAGCTTGTTCGGGAGTCAGAACACTGAAGCTTTCTTT.

The chain is built from TRBV9 and TRBJ1-1; D unresolved. Looked up from germline, CDR1 is SGDLS and CDR2 is YYNGEE. Deletions cut 3 bases from V and 0 bases from J, with 12 bases between. This CDR3 comprises 15 residues. CDR3 nucleotides: TGTGCCAGCAGCGCGACGGGGAGTTTGAACACTGAAGCTTTCTTT. It is translated as CASSATGSLNTEAFF.

The V and J genes are TRBV24-1 and TRBJ1-2; no definite D call. The CDR3 runs to 15 residues. V lost 4 bases and J lost 0, with 11 bases in between. CDR1 KGHDR and CDR2 SFDVKD come from the germline V gene. CDR3: CATSDLMRANYGYTF. CDR3 DNA sequence: TGTGCCACCAGTGACTTAATGAGGGCTAACTATGGCTACACCTTC.

The chain links TRBV6-2 or TRBV6-3 to TRBJ1-1, with D possibly matching TRBD1 (5 bases). CDR1 is MNHEY, CDR2 SVGEGT, per germline. This CDR3 has 13 residues. The V and J ends lost 6 bases and 4 bases respectively, with 12 bases between them. CDR3 DNA: TGTGCCAGCAGCGCGGGACGGCCCACTGAAGCTTTCTTT. Translated: CASSAGRPTEAFF.

The chain has TRBV5-6 and TRBJ1-5; 10 nucleotides match TRBD1. V shed 4 bases and J 4 bases; nucleotides not matched to a gene: 5. Germline V CDR1 and CDR2: SGHDT, YYEEEE. CDR3 length equals 15 residues. The CDR3 loop reads CASSRDRGWNQPQHF. The DNA of the CDR3 is TGTGCCAGCAGCAGGGACAGGGGTTGGAATCAGCCCCAGCATTTT.

The rearrangement joins TRBV19 to TRBJ1-6, with 9 positions matching TRBD1. Germline CDR1 is LNHDA and CDR2 is SQIVND (reference sequence). V gave up 9 bases and J gave up 7 bases; unmatched junction bases: 7. The CDR3 runs 14 residues. This CDR3 is CARPQGAKNSPLHF. The CDR3 DNA is TGTGCCAGACCACAGGGGGCGAAGAATTCACCCCTCCACTTT.

This rearrangement joins TRBV6-6 to TRBJ1-6, with D tentatively TRBD1 (6 bases). V gave up 4 bases and J gave up 6 bases, with 16 bases separating them. Germline V CDR1 and CDR2: MNHNY, SVGAGI (reference sequence). This CDR3 spans 16 amino acids. The CDR3 spells CASSSTGKSLNSPLHF. CDR3 DNA: TGTGCCAGCAGTTCTACAGGGAAGAGCCTTAATTCACCCCTCCACTTT.